These 11 T cell receptor beta chains originate from one sample sequenced in a study of blood T cell repertoires in COVID-19. Measured with immunoSEQ multiplex PCR; TCRdb has only the in-frame clones, and not every one. The sample records about 140,000 clones, 84% being singletons. The sequenced sample was PBMCs or T cells enriched from blood (not recorded which). The receptor source for this set is a man over 45 in a cohort exposed to, infected with or recovered from COVID-19 (not recorded which).

The chain joins TRBV6-5 to TRBJ1-1; 9 positions match TRBD1. Germline V gives CDR1 MNHEY, CDR2 SVGAGI. This CDR3 spans 14 amino acids. The V segment lost 5 bases and the J segment 4 bases; nucleotides outside the gene matches: 5. The chain's CDR3 is CASSTTTGGTEAFF. CDR3 sequence (DNA): TGTGCCAGCAGTACAACGACAGGGGGCACTGAAGCTTTCTTT.

The V gene is TRBV12-3 or TRBV12-4, the J gene TRBJ2-3, with a weak D call TRBD2 (5 bases). V was trimmed by 5 bases and J by 6 bases, leaving 9 bases between them. This CDR3 is built from 12 residues. Here the CDR3 reads CASSRTSDTQYF. Written as DNA, the CDR3 is TGTGCCAGCAGTCGGACTTCGGATACGCAGTATTTT.

The V gene is TRBV5-1, the J gene TRBJ2-1; the match to TRBD2 covers 8 bases. Trimming removed 0 bases from V and 7 bases from J; junction bases left unmatched: 6. The germline V gene has CDR1 SGHRS and CDR2 YFSETQ. The CDR3 has 15 amino acids. The CDR3 loop is CASSLARGGDNEQFF. The CDR3 region has the DNA TGCGCCAGCAGCTTGGCCCGGGGGGGCGATAATGAGCAGTTCTTC.

The gene calls are TRBV29-1 and TRBJ2-1, with TRBD1 matching over 8 bases. This CDR3 is 17 amino acids long. J was trimmed by 1 base and V by 1 base; bases with no gene match: 9. Germline-derived CDR1 and CDR2 are SQVTM and ANQGSEA. CDR3 sequence: CSVEGSQGARSYNEQFF. In nucleotides, the CDR3 is TGCAGCGTTGAAGGCTCTCAGGGGGCTCGTTCCTACAATGAGCAGTTCTTC.

J is TRBJ1-4 and V is TRBV28; tentatively, D is TRBD1 (6 bases). From germline, CDR1 is MDHEN and CDR2 SYDVKM. V gave up 7 bases and J gave up 0 bases, with 15 bases separating them. There are 16 residues in the CDR3. The CDR3 region has the DNA TGTGCCAGCACCCCCCGCAGGGGAACAACTAATGAAAAACTGTTTTTT. It yields the protein CASTPRRGTTNEKLFF. Variable domain in full (rest from reference TRBV28 and TRBJ1-4): DVKVTQSSRYLVKRTGEKVFLECVQDMDHENMFWYRQDPGLGLRLIYFSYDVKMKEKGDIPEGYSVSREKKERFSLILESASTNQTSMYLCASTPRRGTTNEKLFFGSGTQLSVL.

V is TRBV28 and J is TRBJ2-2; a weak D match, TRBD2 (5 bases). CDR1 and CDR2 from the germline V gene are MDHEN and SYDVKM. V lost 8 bases and J 3 bases, leaving 10 bases between the germline ends. CDR3 length: 13 residues. The DNA of the CDR3 is TGTGCCAGCGAGGGCCCCTACACCGGGGAGCTGTTTTTT. Amino acids: CASEGPYTGELFF.

The chain combines TRBV10-3 with TRBJ1-6; tentatively, D is TRBD1 (6 bases). The V and J ends lost 0 bases and 9 bases respectively, with 12 bases between them. Germline values: CDR1 ENHRY, CDR2 SYGVKD. This CDR3 spans 15 amino acids. CDR3 nucleotides: TGTGCCATCAGTGAGTCCGCAGGGGATGTTTCACCCCTCCACTTT. Its protein is CAISESAGDVSPLHF.

This clone was seen just once. The V and J genes are TRBV15 and TRBJ2-1; D unresolved. CDR3 size: 15 residues. CDR1 and CDR2 (germline): LNHNV, YYDKDF (reference sequence). Trimming took 1 base from V and 7 from J, leaving 14 bases between them. CDR3 bases: TGTGCCACCAGCAGAGTGGGCTCCGCGAGAAATGAGCAGTTCTTC. This gives the protein CATSRVGSARNEQFF.

The rearrangement uses TRBV6-5 and TRBJ1-2; 10 bases line up with TRBD1. CDR3 length equals 12 residues. The V segment lost 8 bases and the J segment 8 bases; nucleotides outside the gene matches: 5. CDR1 is MNHEY and CDR2 is SVGAGI in the germline V gene. This chain's CDR3 is CASRTGGGGYTF. CDR3 coding DNA: TGTGCCAGCCGGACAGGGGGAGGGGGCTACACCTTC.

V and J are TRBV5-4 and TRBJ1-4, with 10 bases fitting TRBD1. The CDR3 totals 15 residues. CDR1 and CDR2 (germline): SGHNT, YYREEE (reference sequence). The junction had 9 bases not matched to a gene; V was cut back by 5 bases and J by 8 bases. The chain's CDR3 is CASSRDRGPQEKLFF. DNA of the CDR3: TGTGCCAGCAGTCGTGACAGGGGGCCTCAGGAAAAACTGTTTTTT.

This clone has just one count. The rearrangement uses TRBV18 and TRBJ2-3; a weak D match, TRBD1 (5 bases). Germline V gene lookup returns CDR1 KGHSH and CDR2 LQKENI. V lost 2 bases, J lost 0 bases, and 12 bases lay in between. The CDR3 covers 16 residues. This CDR3 reads CASSPGFQGSTDTQYF. The DNA for the CDR3 is TGTGCCAGCTCACCAGGGTTCCAGGGAAGCACAGATACGCAGTATTTT.